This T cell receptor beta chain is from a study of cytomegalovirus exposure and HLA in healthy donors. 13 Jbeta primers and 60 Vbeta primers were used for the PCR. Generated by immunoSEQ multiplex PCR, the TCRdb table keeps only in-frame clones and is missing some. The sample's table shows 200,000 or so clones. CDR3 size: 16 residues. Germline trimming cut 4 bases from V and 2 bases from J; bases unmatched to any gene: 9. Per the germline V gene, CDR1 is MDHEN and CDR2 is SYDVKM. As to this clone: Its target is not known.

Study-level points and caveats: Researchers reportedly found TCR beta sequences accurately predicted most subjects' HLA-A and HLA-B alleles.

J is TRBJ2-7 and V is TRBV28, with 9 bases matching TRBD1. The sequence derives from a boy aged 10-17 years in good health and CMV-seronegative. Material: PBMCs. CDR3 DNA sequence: TGTGCCAGCAGTTCAGTCGGGACAGGGATACCCTACGAGCAGTACTTC. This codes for CASSSVGTGIPYEQYF.